This T cell receptor beta chain is from a study of T cells in women clearing cervical HPV infection (dated by TCRdb to the late 2010s). In terms of the full investigation: Cases were 25 women with histologically confirmed HPV16-related CIN3 or worse, including 2 invasive cancers. The 20 to 25 controls were women who cleared a single incident HPV16 infection within 12 months without developing precancer or cancer. Blood from cases was collected at the visit at which the lesion was first identified, whereas blood from controls was collected once infection was no longer detected. For cases, the median interval between lesion detection and blood sampling was about 140 days, with an interquartile range of 90 to 200 days. Since HLA typing was available for only a few women, HLA type could not be ruled out as a confounder. Nested within Costa Rica's Guanacaste HPV Natural History Study, an exploratory proof-of-principle case-control study compared TCR repertoires across cervical HPV16 outcomes. Cases were matched to controls by age within five years and by the year the sample was collected. Cases had a median age of about 35 years and controls had a median age of approximately 37, with no significant differences in baseline characteristics. The parent cohort enrolled over 8,500 women aged 18 or older in Guanacaste, Costa Rica, in about 1993 to 1995 and followed the women for less than eight years. Quality controls consisted of five blinded duplicates per group, for a total of roughly 60 samples made up of some 50 participants and some 10 replicates. The full study reports these points: TRBV6-7 relative abundance was lower in cases than in controls (approximately 0.11% versus 0.16%; Bonferroni P = 0.0008). Random forest classifiers combining richness and V gene abundances distinguished cases from controls with an estimated AUC of roughly 0.81. TCR repertoire richness was significantly higher in CIN3+ cases than in controls across sequencing depths, while evenness did not differ. Whether associations preceded infection or resulted from infection could not be shown with the cross-sectional design, and effector/memory subsets and HPV-specific T cells were not isolated. T-cell numbers per sample were unknown, so richness differences could reflect varying T-cell content rather than repertoire biology.

Every participant had a single incident cervical HPV16 infection, and prevalent HPV16 infections were excluded. Cervical HPV DNA was detected by MY09/MY11 PCR, and genotyping was performed by dot-blot hybridization. Approximately 15 mL of heparinized blood was centrifuged, after which the buffy coat was aliquoted, frozen at -30 degrees C, and then stored at -80 degrees C. QIAGEN kits were used to extract genomic DNA from buffy coat specimens. TCR beta CDR3 regions were amplified by multiplex PCR using the immunoSEQ assay from an average of around 1.2 ug genomic DNA per sample. The assay corrected primer bias using a complete synthetic TCR repertoire to establish an amplification baseline. The amplicons were sequenced on the Illumina platform. In the authors' own workflow: Sequences were error-corrected by clustering with frequency ratios and a modified nearest-neighbor algorithm, then analyzed in the immunoSEQ Analyzer with IMGT gene definitions. At each rarefaction depth, TCR richness and evenness were averaged over 20 rarefaction repeats, and samples with fewer sequences than the depth were excluded. Relative abundances of V, D and J genes were compared between groups using Wilcoxon rank sum tests, with FDR correction applied. For the blinded duplicates, the intraclass correlation was about 96% for TCR richness and averaged approximately 76% across more than 60 gene segments. TCRdb provides this immuneACCESS table in a form limited to in-frame rearrangements. Some clones are lacking; in checked studies, under half of them reflect an unresolved V gene, and why the rest are absent is not known. That table supplies the V and J calls and clone size; D and trimming were determined from the DNA. This sample's records show over 25,000 clones. 20% to 25% of the sample is held by the ten biggest clonotypes.

About this clone: Its antigen specificity is not known. With the read ending 3 residues before the CDR3 end, the germline J gene is used to fill in that end.

The germline V gene provides CDR1 WSHSY and CDR2 SAAADI. V is reduced by 5 bases and J by 0 bases, leaving a spacing of 14 bases between them. Measured from the cysteine to the phenylalanine, the CDR3 is 16 residues long. Of the CDR3's DNA, 39 bases were read; they are in frame from base 1. The TCR was taken from a woman aged 18 to 75 with a cervical HPV16 infection that either progressed to CIN3+ or cleared (not recorded which). Material: blood buffy coat. The chain employs TRBV10-2 and TRBJ2-1; the D gene is perhaps TRBD2, on 5 matching bases. Partial CDR3 DNA: TGCGCCAGCAGTCTTGGGGTAACTAGCTCCTACAATGAG. It codes for CASSLGVTSSYNE. The whole CDR3 is CASSLGVTSSYNEQFF.